This TCR beta chain was obtained from a study of vaccination and CD4 T cells after COVID-19 (dated by TCRdb to between 2022 and 2023). Regarding the study in general: Convalescent patients had a positive SARS-CoV-2 result on nasal swab PCR, and of these patients, nine had mild disease and one had severe disease. In the convalescent cohort there were six males and four females, among whom were two Hispanic individuals, seven Caucasians, two Asians and one multiracial person. Participants got two doses of the Pfizer-BioNTech BNT162b2 vaccine (n=8) or two doses of the Moderna mRNA-1273 vaccine (n=2). Post-COVID blood samples were collected from convalescent patients a median of roughly 100 days after diagnosis, with a range of roughly 35 to 180 days. The time from the second vaccine dose to post-vaccine blood sampling had a median of around 72 days and ranged from 14 to 241 days. Culture stimuli were overlapping spike peptide pools from SARS-CoV-2 and from the common cold coronaviruses HCoV-NL63, HCoV-OC43 and HCoV-229E. As controls, cultures received a CEFX viral epitope pool (the positive control), an HIV-1 Nef peptide pool (the negative control), or no peptide at all. In 10 COVID-19 convalescent patients and several infection-naive healthy vaccine recipients, the spike-specific CD4+ TCR repertoire before mRNA vaccination was compared with the repertoire after mRNA vaccination.

This clonotype was observed a few times. Its specific antigen is unknown. It has no much larger one-base neighbor in the sample; base qualities were not kept. What this sample's treatment or condition label stands for: approximately 10-day PBMC culture with coronavirus spike peptide pools or control peptides (ViraFEST assay). The ViraFEST assay was used in the study, in which antigen-specific T cells were expanded with peptide pools and expanded clonotypes were subsequently identified by TCR sequencing. The positive SARS-CoV-2 PCR tests of the convalescent patients were dated from March to December 2020, before the Alpha, Beta and Delta variants emerged in the United States. PBMCs were cultured at two million per well in IMDM supplemented with 5% human AB serum and roughly 10 IU/ml IL-2, with approximately 10 ug/ml peptide pools added. On days 3 and 7, half of the culture medium was replaced with fresh IL-2-containing medium. Once the cells had been in culture for ten to eleven days, the EasySep CD4+ T cell isolation kit was used to isolate CD4+ T cells by negative selection. PBMCs were separated from whole blood using Ficoll-Paque Plus gradient centrifugation and then either used fresh or cryopreserved at -140C. Each culture condition was generally run in triplicate wells.

CDR1 SGHRS and CDR2 YFSETQ were looked up in the germline V gene. A distance of 9 bases separates the germline ends of V and J, which lose 0 bases and 0 bases respectively. Spanning cysteine to phenylalanine, the CDR3 consists of 15 amino acids. The DNA shown is the 45-base CDR3, in frame from base 1. Points the paper makes about the study in general: In convalescent patients, a median approximately 90% of post-vaccine SARS-CoV-2-reactive clones were detected only after vaccination, suggesting vaccine-specific priming. Relatively few convalescent patients were included in the study, and early timepoints after natural infection were not analyzed. Although the median number of SARS-CoV-2-reactive clonotypes went up from roughly 19 after infection to roughly 40 after vaccination, the increase was not significant. Of the vaccine-specific clones in convalescent patients, 304 of 307, or nearly all, reacted only to SARS-CoV-2 spike and did not cross-react with common cold coronaviruses.

The library came from PCR. TCR sequencing of DNA from cultured CD4+ T cells used the Oncomine TCR Beta short-read assay at the Johns Hopkins FTIC core. The QIAamp micro DNA kit was used to extract genomic DNA from the cultured CD4+ T cells. Oncomine TCR Beta libraries from cultured CD4+ T cells were pooled with unique dual indexes and sequenced on an Illumina iSeq 100. As for the authors' bioinformatics: Non-productive sequences were filtered out, and CDR3s that did not start with C, did not end with F or W, or were shorter than 7 amino acids were discarded. The MANAFEST web application was used to identify antigen-specific clonotypes by comparing peptide-stimulated wells against reference wells and other culture wells. An FDR below 0.05, an odds ratio above 5, and a productive frequency above 0.1% in at least two of three replicate wells were required for clones to be considered positive. A clonotype was classed as cross-reactive if the clonotype showed significant expansion both in SARS-CoV-2 spike wells and in at least one common cold coronavirus spike condition. Levenshtein distances (stringdist) and unrooted phylogenetic trees (ape) in R version 3.6.1 were used to assess CDR3 homology. TCRdb applied fastp at Q25 and MiXCR to the public reads, then kept only in-frame beta chains. When rows share a CDR3 protein, they turn into one entry using the most common DNA and genes. The V and J calls and clone size are TCRdb's, not the authors'. Across this sample there are about 9,100 distinct CDR3 sequences, with about 67% seen only once. The ten largest clones add up to roughly 38% of the sample.

The sample consisted of CD4+ T cells from blood, cultured in vitro. This TCR came from a human donor who had recovered from COVID-19. The chain uses TRBV5-1 and TRBJ1-1; there is no confident call for the D gene. The bases are TGCGCCAGCAGCTTGGAACCGGGTATGAACACTGAAGCTTTCTTT. The encoded protein is CASSLEPGMNTEAFF. With the rest looked up from the reference TRBV5-1 and TRBJ1-1 genes rather than sequenced, the full variable domain is KAGVTQTPRYLIKTRGQQVTLSCSPISGHRSVSWYQQTPGQGLQFLFEYFSETQRNKGNFPGRFSGRQFSNSRSEMNVSTLELGDSALYLCASSLEPGMNTEAFFGQGTRLTVV.